This T cell receptor beta chain appears in the sequencing data of a study of shared clonotypes between healthy human individuals. Notes on the study in general: Deeper or shallower sequencing was expected to change how clonotypes are shared among donors. There were few donors, and this limited the genetic and exposure-history diversity represented. Despite large depth, rarefaction showed incomplete sorted-subset sequencing.

Here immunoSEQ multiplex PCR was the method, and the copy in TCRdb shows in-frame clones only, minus some. This table has about 680,000 clones, roughly 73% appearing once. This clone turned up a few times. Its specificity is unknown. The sequenced material came from memory CD4+ T cells sorted from blood. Noted subset: CD45RA-negative fraction. The clonotype originates from a woman in her twenties or thirties in good health.

CDR3 in DNA: TGTGCCAGTAGTATAGCCTCAGGGGGGACGAACTATGGCTACACCTTC. Protein sequence: CASSIASGGTNYGYTF. V and J are TRBV19 and TRBJ1-2, with TRBD1 identical over 7 bases. This CDR3 has 16 amino acids. Trimming at V came to 1 base and at J to 2 bases, leaving 7 bases not matched to a gene. Per germline, CDR1 LNHDA and CDR2 SQIVND (reference sequence). The full variable domain, its missing parts supplied by reference TRBV19 and TRBJ1-2, is DGGITQSPKYLFRKEGQNVTLSCEQNLNHDAMYWYRQDPGQGLRLIYYSQIVNDFQKGDIAEGYSVSREKKESFPLTVTSAQKNPTAFYLCASSIASGGTNYGYTFGSGTRLTVV.